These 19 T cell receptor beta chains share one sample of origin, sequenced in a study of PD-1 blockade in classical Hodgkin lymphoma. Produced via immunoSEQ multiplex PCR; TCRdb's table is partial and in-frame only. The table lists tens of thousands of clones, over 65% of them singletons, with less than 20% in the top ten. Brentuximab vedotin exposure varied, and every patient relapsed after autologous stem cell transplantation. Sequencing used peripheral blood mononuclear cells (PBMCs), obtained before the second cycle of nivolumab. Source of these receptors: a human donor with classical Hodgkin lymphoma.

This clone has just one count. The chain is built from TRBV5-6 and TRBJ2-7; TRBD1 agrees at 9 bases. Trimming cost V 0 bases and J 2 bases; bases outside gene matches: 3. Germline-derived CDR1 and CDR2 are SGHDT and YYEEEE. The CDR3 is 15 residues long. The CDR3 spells CASSLAGTGTYEQYF. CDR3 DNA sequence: TGTGCCAGCAGCTTGGCCGGGACAGGGACCTACGAGCAGTACTTC.

The CDR3 sequence is CASSPQGINEQFF. As DNA, the CDR3 is TGTGCCAGCAGCCCTCAGGGTATCAATGAGCAGTTCTTC. This sequence joins TRBV5-4 and TRBJ2-1; D might be TRBD1 (5 bases). This CDR3 has 13 residues. V was trimmed by 4 bases and J by 6 bases, leaving 11 bases between them. Germline V gene lookup returns CDR1 SGHNT and CDR2 YYREEE (reference sequence). Combining the CDR3 with reference TRBV5-4 and TRBJ2-1 gives the whole variable domain ETGVTQSPTHLIKTRGQQVTLRCSSQSGHNTVSWYQQALGQGPQFIFQYYREEENGRGNFPPRFSGLQFPNYSSELNVNALELDDSALYLCASSPQGINEQFFGPGTRLTVL.

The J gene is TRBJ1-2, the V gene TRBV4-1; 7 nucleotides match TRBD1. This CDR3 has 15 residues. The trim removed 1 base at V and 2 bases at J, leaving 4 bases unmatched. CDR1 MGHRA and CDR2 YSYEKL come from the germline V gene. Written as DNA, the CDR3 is TGCGCCAGCAGCCAAGGAGGGGGCGCAAACTATGGCTACACCTTC. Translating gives CASSQGGGANYGYTF.

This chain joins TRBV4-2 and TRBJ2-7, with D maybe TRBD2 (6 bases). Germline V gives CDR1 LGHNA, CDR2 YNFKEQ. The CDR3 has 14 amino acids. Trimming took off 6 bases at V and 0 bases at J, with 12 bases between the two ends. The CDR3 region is CASRRDGNSYEQYF. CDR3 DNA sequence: TGTGCCAGCAGGCGGGACGGCAACTCCTACGAGCAGTACTTC.

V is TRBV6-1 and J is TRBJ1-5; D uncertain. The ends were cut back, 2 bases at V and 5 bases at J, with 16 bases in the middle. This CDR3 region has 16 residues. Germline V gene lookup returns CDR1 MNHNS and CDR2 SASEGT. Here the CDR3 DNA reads TGTGCCAGCAGTGAACTGACGAACATTTACGATCAGCCCCAGCATTTT. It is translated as CASSELTNIYDQPQHF.

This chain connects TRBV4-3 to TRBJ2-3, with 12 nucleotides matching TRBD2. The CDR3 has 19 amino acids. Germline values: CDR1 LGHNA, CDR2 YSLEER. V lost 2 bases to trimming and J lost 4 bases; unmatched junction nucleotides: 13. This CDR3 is CASSQKARLAGGGADTQYF. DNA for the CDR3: TGCGCCAGCAGCCAAAAGGCCCGGCTAGCGGGGGGGGGTGCAGATACGCAGTATTTT.

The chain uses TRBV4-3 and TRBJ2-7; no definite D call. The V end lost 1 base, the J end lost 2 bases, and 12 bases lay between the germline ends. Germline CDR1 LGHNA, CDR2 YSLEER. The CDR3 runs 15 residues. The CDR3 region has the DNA TGCGCCAGCAGCCAAGGGGTTAGTGACACCTACGAGCAGTACTTC. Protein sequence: CASSQGVSDTYEQYF.

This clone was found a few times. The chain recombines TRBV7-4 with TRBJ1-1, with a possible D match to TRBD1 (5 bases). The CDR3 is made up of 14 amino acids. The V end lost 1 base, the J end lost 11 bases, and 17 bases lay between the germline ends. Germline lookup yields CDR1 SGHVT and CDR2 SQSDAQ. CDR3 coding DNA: TGTGCCAGCAGCTTAGGCCCCCCGGGACCCCGGGCTTTCTTT. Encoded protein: CASSLGPPGPRAFF.

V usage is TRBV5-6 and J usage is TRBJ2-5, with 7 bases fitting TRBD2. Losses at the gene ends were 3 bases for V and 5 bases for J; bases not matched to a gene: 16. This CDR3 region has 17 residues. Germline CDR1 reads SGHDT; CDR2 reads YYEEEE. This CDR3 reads CASSWEGWPRVEETQYF. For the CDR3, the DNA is TGTGCCAGCAGCTGGGAGGGTTGGCCACGGGTGGAGGAGACCCAGTACTTC.

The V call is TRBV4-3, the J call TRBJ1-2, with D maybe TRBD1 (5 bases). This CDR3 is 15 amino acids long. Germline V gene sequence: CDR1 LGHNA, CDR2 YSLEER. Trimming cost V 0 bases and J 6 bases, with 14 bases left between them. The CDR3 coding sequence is TGCGCCAGCAGCCAAGATGGGGCGAGGGGTAATGGCTACACCTTC. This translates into CASSQDGARGNGYTF.

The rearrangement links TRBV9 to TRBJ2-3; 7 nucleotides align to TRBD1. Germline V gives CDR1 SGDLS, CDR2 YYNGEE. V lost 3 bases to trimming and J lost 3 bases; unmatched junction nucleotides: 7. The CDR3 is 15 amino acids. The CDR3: CASSGAGGRTDTQYF. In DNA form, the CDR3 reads TGTGCCAGCAGCGGCGCAGGGGGACGGACAGATACGCAGTATTTT.

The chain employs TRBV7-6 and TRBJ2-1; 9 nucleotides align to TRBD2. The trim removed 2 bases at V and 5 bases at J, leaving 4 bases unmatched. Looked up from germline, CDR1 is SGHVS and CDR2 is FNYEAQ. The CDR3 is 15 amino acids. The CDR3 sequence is CASSLKRGAHNEQFF. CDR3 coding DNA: TGTGCCAGCAGCTTAAAGCGGGGGGCCCACAATGAGCAGTTCTTC.

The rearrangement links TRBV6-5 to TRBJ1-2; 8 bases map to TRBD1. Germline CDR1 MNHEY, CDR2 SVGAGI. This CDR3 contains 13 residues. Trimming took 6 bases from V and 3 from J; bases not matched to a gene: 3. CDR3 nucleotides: TGTGCCAGCAGAGGACAGGGCGACTATGGCTACACCTTC. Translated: CASRGQGDYGYTF.

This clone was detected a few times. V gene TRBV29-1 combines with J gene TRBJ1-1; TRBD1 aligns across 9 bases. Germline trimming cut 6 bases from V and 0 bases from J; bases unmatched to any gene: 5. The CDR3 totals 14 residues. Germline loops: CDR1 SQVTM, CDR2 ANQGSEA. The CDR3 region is CSVPTGGLNTEAFF. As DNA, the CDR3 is TGCAGCGTGCCGACAGGGGGGCTGAACACTGAAGCTTTCTTT. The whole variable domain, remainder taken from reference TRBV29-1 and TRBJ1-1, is SAVISQKPSRDICQRGTSLTIQCQVDSQVTMMFWYRQQPGQSLTLIATANQGSEATYESGFVIDKFPISRPNLTFSTLTVSNMSPEDSSIYLCSVPTGGLNTEAFFGQGTRLTVV.

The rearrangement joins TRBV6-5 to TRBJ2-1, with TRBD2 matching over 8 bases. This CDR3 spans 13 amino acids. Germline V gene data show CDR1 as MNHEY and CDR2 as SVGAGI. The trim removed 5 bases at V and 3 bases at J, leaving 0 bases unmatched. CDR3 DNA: TGTGCCAGCAGTACTAGCGGCTACAATGAGCAGTTCTTC. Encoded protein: CASSTSGYNEQFF.

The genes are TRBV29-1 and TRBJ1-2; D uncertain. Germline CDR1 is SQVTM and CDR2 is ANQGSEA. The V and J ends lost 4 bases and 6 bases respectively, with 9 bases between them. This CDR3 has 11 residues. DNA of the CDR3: TGCAGCGTTGTATCAGCTGATGGCTACACCTTC. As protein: CSVVSADGYTF.

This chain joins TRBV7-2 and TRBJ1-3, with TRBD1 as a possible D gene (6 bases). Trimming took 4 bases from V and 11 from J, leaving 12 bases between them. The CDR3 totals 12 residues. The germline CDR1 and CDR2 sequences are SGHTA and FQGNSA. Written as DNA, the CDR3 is TGTGCCAGCAGCTCAGGACAGTCGGCCATATATTTT. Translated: CASSSGQSAIYF.

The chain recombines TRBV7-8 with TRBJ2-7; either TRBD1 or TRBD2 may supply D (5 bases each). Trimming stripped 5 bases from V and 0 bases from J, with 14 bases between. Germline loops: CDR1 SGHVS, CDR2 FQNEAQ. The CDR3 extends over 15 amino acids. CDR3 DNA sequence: TGTGCCAGCAGCCCCAGGGACGTCCCCTCCTACGAGCAGTACTTC. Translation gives CASSPRDVPSYEQYF.

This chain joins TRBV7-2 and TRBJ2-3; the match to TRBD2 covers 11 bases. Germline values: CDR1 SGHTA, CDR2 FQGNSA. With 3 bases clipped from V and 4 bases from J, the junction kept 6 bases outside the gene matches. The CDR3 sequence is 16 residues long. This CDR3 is CASSFRLAGMADTQYF. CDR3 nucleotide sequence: TGTGCCAGCAGCTTCAGACTAGCGGGGATGGCAGATACGCAGTATTTT.